A selection of T cell receptor beta chains follows, all from one sample in a study of T cells in Graves' hyperthyroidism and ophthalmopathy. One entry per CDR3 protein results from TCRdb running MiXCR on the multiplex PCR reads. The sample gives roughly 500,000 distinct CDR3 sequences, 40% to 50% of which show up once; about 45% is in the top ten. Sequencing was performed on peripheral blood or thyroid tissue (not recorded which). These receptors were collected from an adult woman with Graves' disease, either hyperthyroidism or ophthalmopathy (not recorded which). Both conserved end residues are part of each CDR3. Each record gives: clone size, V gene, D gene, J gene, CDR3 length, CDR3 DNA, CDR3 protein. The D gene is left open where the match is weak. The listing skips clone size in some rows; elsewhere it reads once, few, many or a size class.

>NA|TRBV9|NA|TRBJ1-6|16
TGTGCCAGCAGCCTCTATAATTGGGACTATAATTCACCCCTCCACTTT
CASSLYNWDYNSPLHF
>many|TRBV4-3|NA|TRBJ2-5|14
TGCGCCAGCAGCCAAGTTCTAACTCAAGAGACCCAGTACTTC
CASSQVLTQETQYF
>once|TRBV5-1|NA|TRBJ2-7|15
TGCGCCAGCGGATTACATGATGCGAGCTCCTACGAGCAGTACTTC
CASGLHDASSYEQYF
>NA|TRBV15|NA|TRBJ2-2|13
TGTGCCACCAGCAGGGATGACACCGGGGAGCTGTTTTTT
CATSRDDTGELFF
>NA|TRBV5-4|NA|TRBJ2-5|15
TGTGCCAGCAGCTTGGTAACGGGGGTCCGGGAGACCCAGTACTTC
CASSLVTGVRETQYF
>NA|TRBV7-2|NA|TRBJ1-5|13
TGTGCCAGCAGCAACTATGGCCATCAGCCCCAGCATTTT
CASSNYGHQPQHF
>NA|TRBV7-9|NA|TRBJ2-7|14
TGTGCCAGCAGCACGAGCCGGGGGACTTGGGAGCAGTACTTC
CASSTSRGTWEQYF
>once|TRBV14|NA|TRBJ1-1|15
TGTGCCAGCAGCCAGGAAGGGGGAGGAGACACTGAAGCCTTCTTT
CASSQEGGGDTEAFF
>NA|TRBV7-8|NA|TRBJ2-5|14
TGTGCCAGCAGCTTCGGCAGGGGTGAAGAGACCCAGTACTTC
CASSFGRGEETQYF
>many|TRBV20-1|NA|TRBJ1-2|17
TGCAGTGCTAGCAGTTTCCGTGACAGCCTTCTGAACTATGGCTACACCTTC
CSASSFRDSLLNYGYTF
>few|TRBV20-1|TRBD2|TRBJ2-5|15
TGCAGTGCTCCACAGACTAGCAGGGTGTGGGAGACCCAGTACTTC
CSAPQTSRVWETQYF
>NA|TRBV6-2/TRBV6-3|TRBD2|TRBJ2-7|15
TGTGCCAGCATTAAGGGACTAGCGGGAGATGGCGAGCAGTACTTC
CASIKGLAGDGEQYF
>few|TRBV7-9|TRBD1|TRBJ1-4|14
TGTGCCAGCAGCCACCGGGACAGGGCCGAAAAACTGTTTTTT
CASSHRDRAEKLFF
>NA|TRBV24-1|TRBD1|TRBJ2-7|13
TGTGCCACCAGCTCCTCGGACAGGGGCGAGCAGTACTTC
CATSSSDRGEQYF
>few|TRBV15|TRBD1|TRBJ1-5|16
TGTGCCACCAGCAGAGATAGGAGACAGGGCTACCAGCCCCAGCATTTT
CATSRDRRQGYQPQHF
>NA|TRBV10-3|NA|TRBJ2-2|15
TGTGCCATCTCTTTCGGATCTCGAGACACCGGGGAGCTGTTTTTT
CAISFGSRDTGELFF
>many|TRBV14|NA|TRBJ2-2|16
TGTGCCAGCAGCCAGCCCCGGGACTCACGAACCGGGGAGCTGTTTTTT
CASSQPRDSRTGELFF
>NA|TRBV10-3|NA|TRBJ1-2|15
TGTGCCACCAGTGCGGCCGAAGGGGGAGGCTATGGTTACACCTTC
CATSAAEGGGYGYTF
>NA|TRBV10-2|TRBD1|TRBJ1-1|15
TGTGCCAGCAGCGAACAGACAGGGGGGAGCGCTGAAGCTTTCTTT
CASSEQTGGSAEAFF
>NA|TRBV20-1|NA|TRBJ2-3|13
TGCAGTGGGGGCCTGACGGCCACAGATACGCAGTATTTT
CSGGLTATDTQYF
>many|TRBV11-2|TRBD2|TRBJ2-7|17
TGTGCCAGCAGCTCTTTACTAGCGGGAGCTGTTACCGACGAGCAGTACTTC
CASSSLLAGAVTDEQYF
>many|TRBV11-2|TRBD1|TRBJ1-2|16
TGTGCCAGCAGCTCAATGGGGAGGACAGGGCGCTATGGCTACACCTTC
CASSSMGRTGRYGYTF
>NA|TRBV19|NA|TRBJ1-1|13
TGTGCCAGTAGACCGGTGGGGAACACTGAAGCTTTCTTT
CASRPVGNTEAFF
>NA|TRBV3-1|NA|TRBJ1-1|14
TGTGCCAGCAGCCAGGCACACATGAACACTGAAGCTTTCTTT
CASSQAHMNTEAFF
>many|TRBV7-2|NA|TRBJ2-5|11
TGTGCCAGCAGGCTTATGGAGACCCAGTACTTC
CASRLMETQYF
>many|TRBV7-3|TRBD1|TRBJ1-6|15
TGTGCCAGCAGCTTACAGGGACAGGGGGTATCACCCCTCCACTTT
CASSLQGQGVSPLHF
>NA|TRBV29-1|NA|TRBJ2-2|13
TGCAGCGTTGCCCGGGGGCCCCCCGGGGAGCTGTTTTTT
CSVARGPPGELFF
>few|TRBV20-1|TRBD1|TRBJ1-2|12
TGCAGTGTCGGGACAGGGGACGATGGCTACACCTTC
CSVGTGDDGYTF